The entry below describes one TCR beta chain. These data are taken from a study of OX40 agonist ivuxolimab in advanced cancers. Trimming cost V 4 bases and J 0 bases, with 7 bases left between them. Germline loops: CDR1 SNHLY, CDR2 FYNNEI. The CDR3 is 14 amino acids. Sequenced by immunoSEQ multiplex PCR; TCRdb stores in-frame clones only, minus some. The sample shows roughly 53,000 clones, around 80% of them seen only once. The clonotype comes from an adult with an advanced solid tumor such as melanoma, head and neck, liver or kidney cancer. This sequence joins TRBV2 and TRBJ1-3; D unresolved. This specimen consisted of CD4+ or CD8+ T cells sorted from blood, obtained in a trial of the OX40 agonist ivuxolimab. The CDR3 nucleotides are TGTGCCAGCAGTGCGTGGGACTCTGGAAACACCATATATTTT. Its protein product is CASSAWDSGNTIYF.